The rows below give T cell receptor beta chains drawn from one sample of a study of vaccination and CD4 T cells after COVID-19. One entry per CDR3 protein, called by TCRdb with MiXCR from the PCR reads. The sample consists of 9,500 to 10,000 distinct CDR3 sequences, 34% of them appearing once. Which antigens these TCRs recognize remains unknown. Sequenced input: CD4+ T cells from blood, cultured in vitro. The receptors were gathered from a human donor in good health. The CDR3 runs from the conserved cysteine through the conserved F or W. The D gene is left open where the match is weak. Some rows have no size entry. The others give once, few or many, or a class for an expanded clone.

clone size	V gene	J gene	D gene	CDR3 DNA	CDR3 protein
.	TRBV20-1	TRBJ1-6	.	TGCAGTGCTAGACCCTTTGAGAATTCACCCCTCCACTTT	CSARPFENSPLHF
.	TRBV7-3	TRBJ2-5	.	TGTGCCAGCAGCTTAGGGGAACGGGAGACCCAGTACTTC	CASSLGERETQYF
.	TRBV10-3	TRBJ2-2	TRBD1	TGTGCCACTCTAGGGACAGAGAACACCGGGGAGCTGTTTTTT	CATLGTENTGELFF
few	TRBV6-1	TRBJ2-3	.	TGTGCCAGCGCGCGGGACTTGCACACAGATACGCAGTATTTT	CASARDLHTDTQYF
.	TRBV27	TRBJ2-2	.	TGTGCCAGCAGTTTCAGCACCGGGGAGCTGTTTTTT	CASSFSTGELFF
.	TRBV18	TRBJ2-3	TRBD2	TGTGCCAGCTCAAACGGGGGGTCTGCAGATACGCAGTATTTT	CASSNGGSADTQYF
few	TRBV20-1	TRBJ1-1	.	TGCAGTGCTAGAGGGGGGGGCGTGGGCACTGAAGCTTTCTTT	CSARGGGVGTEAFF
.	TRBV11-3	TRBJ2-3	.	TGTGCCAGCAGCCGAGGGGACACCAACACAGATACGCAGTATTTT	CASSRGDTNTDTQYF
few	TRBV7-3	TRBJ1-2	.	TGTGCCAGCAGCTTAGGGCAGGCTGATGGCTACACCTTC	CASSLGQADGYTF
few	TRBV6-5	TRBJ2-1	.	TGTGCCAGCAGTTACTCCTATCAGGTATCCTACAATGAGCAGTTCTTC	CASSYSYQVSYNEQFF
few	TRBV7-3	TRBJ2-3	.	TGTGCCAGCAGCGAGAATAGGGATACGCAGTATTTT	CASSENRDTQYF
medium-sized	TRBV29-1	TRBJ1-1	.	TGCAGCGTTCCTCTTTGGGGGGGGGACACTGAAGCTTTCTTT	CSVPLWGGDTEAFF
few	TRBV20-1	TRBJ1-5	.	TGCAGTGCTAGAGCAGGGGCAAATCAGCCCCAGCATTTT	CSARAGANQPQHF
.	TRBV21-1	TRBJ1-1	.	TGTGCCAGCACCACGGGTTGTCTAGCTTTCTTT	CASTTGCLAFF
few	TRBV7-9	TRBJ2-7	TRBD1	TGTGCCAGCACCGACGACAGGGGGTTCTCCTACGAGCAGTACTTC	CASTDDRGFSYEQYF
few	TRBV7-8	TRBJ1-5	.	TGTGCCAGCAGCTTGGTTGGGAGGACAGACAGTGACTATAGCAATCAGCCCCAGCATTTT	CASSLVGRTDSDYSNQPQHF
few	TRBV2	TRBJ2-5	.	TGTGCCAGCAGTGGGGAGGTCGGGGTAGGGGAGACCCAGTACTTC	CASSGEVGVGETQYF
.	TRBV20-1	TRBJ1-1	.	TGCAGTGCCTCTCTGTCGAATGGTGCTGAAGCTTTCTTT	CSASLSNGAEAFF
few	TRBV7-8	TRBJ2-3	.	TGTGCCAGCAGCCCCACTAGAAATACAGATACGCAGTATTTT	CASSPTRNTDTQYF
.	TRBV19	TRBJ2-3	.	TGTGCCAGTAGTTACAGGGCTACAGATACGCAGTATTTT	CASSYRATDTQYF
few	TRBV6-1	TRBJ2-5	TRBD1	TGTGCCAGCAGGTTCGGGACAGGACCACAAGAGACCCAGTACTTC	CASRFGTGPQETQYF
few	TRBV25-1	TRBJ1-6	.	TGTGCCAGCAGGGGGTATAATTCACCCCTCCACTTT	CASRGYNSPLHF
few	TRBV7-6	TRBJ2-7	.	TGTGCCAGCAGCTTAGAGGGCAGGGGAAAGTCGCAGTACTTC	CASSLEGRGKSQYF
few	TRBV6-4	TRBJ1-1	TRBD1	TGTGCCAGCAGGGGGACAGCCGGAGAAGCTTTCTTT	CASRGTAGEAFF